This T cell receptor (beta chain) was sequenced for a study of blood T cell repertoires in COVID-19. Profiled with immunoSEQ multiplex PCR; TCRdb holds only in-frame clones, not every one. The sample yields about 120,000 clones, 79% seen once. The CDR3 runs 13 residues. Germline trimming cut 6 bases from V and 5 bases from J; bases unmatched to any gene: 7. Germline-derived CDR1 and CDR2 are SGHRS and YFSETQ. The chain employs TRBV5-1 and TRBJ1-2, with 7 bases lining up with TRBD1. The clonotype originates from a woman aged 80 or over with acute or convalescent COVID-19. The sequencing sample was made of peripheral blood. The CDR3 region is CASTLDRDYGYTF. Written as DNA, the CDR3 is TGCGCCAGCACCCTCGACAGGGATTATGGCTACACCTTC.